The 32 T cell receptor beta chains reported below all come from one sample, sequenced in a study of blood T cell repertoires in COVID-19. The protocol was immunoSEQ multiplex PCR, while the TCRdb copy is restricted to in-frame clones and leaves out a portion. This table has 55,000 to 75,000 clones, under 90% appearing once. Sequenced material: peripheral blood. The receptors were gathered from a man in his 70s who had recovered from COVID-19.

The chain couples TRBV6-2 or TRBV6-3 to TRBJ2-6; TRBD1 aligns across 7 bases. The germline CDR1 and CDR2 sequences are MNHEY and SVGEGT. The CDR3 totals 17 residues. V shed 5 bases, J shed 0 bases, and the junction held 7 bases outside the gene matches. CDR3 DNA sequence: TGTGCCAGCAGTCCGGGACAGACCCGCTCTGGGGCCAACGTCCTGACTTTC. This encodes CASSPGQTRSGANVLTF.

This chain uses TRBV6-1 with TRBJ2-2, with D unclear. V lost 5 bases, J lost 5 bases, and 9 bases lay in between. Germline V lookup: CDR1 MNHNS, CDR2 SASEGT. The CDR3 loop spans 13 amino acids. CDR3 protein: CASSPSWTGELFF. CDR3 coding DNA: TGTGCCAGCAGTCCTAGTTGGACCGGGGAGCTGTTTTTT.

This clone occurred once. The chain recombines TRBV5-1 with TRBJ2-2, with D possibly being TRBD1 (6 bases). The CDR3 runs to 14 residues. Looked up from germline, CDR1 is SGHRS and CDR2 is YFSETQ. The V and J ends lost 4 bases and 1 base respectively, with 8 bases between them. DNA of the CDR3: TGCGCCAGCAGCCCGGGACAGAACACCGGGGAGCTGTTTTTT. This codes for CASSPGQNTGELFF. Complete variable domain (other parts from reference TRBV5-1 and TRBJ2-2): KAGVTQTPRYLIKTRGQQVTLSCSPISGHRSVSWYQQTPGQGLQFLFEYFSETQRNKGNFPGRFSGRQFSNSRSEMNVSTLELGDSALYLCASSPGQNTGELFFGEGSRLTVL.

V gene TRBV6-5 combines with J gene TRBJ1-1, with D perhaps TRBD1 (6 bases). Deletions cut 7 bases from V and 5 bases from J, with 14 bases between. Per germline, CDR1 MNHEY and CDR2 SVGAGI. This CDR3 region has 13 residues. The CDR3: CASTPTGLTEAFF. CDR3 nucleotides: TGTGCCAGCACACCCACAGGGTTGACTGAAGCTTTCTTT.

This clone was detected only once. The V gene is TRBV5-1, the J gene TRBJ2-5, with 9 bases matching TRBD2. CDR3 length: 18 amino acids. The V and J ends lost 0 bases and 2 bases, in that order; junction bases with no gene match: 11. The germline V gene has CDR1 SGHRS and CDR2 YFSETQ. DNA of the CDR3: TGCGCCAGCAGCTTGGCCGGGCTAGCGGGGAGGGGACAAGAGACCCAGTACTTC. Protein: CASSLAGLAGRGQETQYF.

The chain links TRBV7-9 to TRBJ1-4, with D tentatively TRBD1 (6 bases). Germline V CDR1 and CDR2: SEHNR, FQNEAQ (reference sequence). The CDR3 extends over 14 amino acids. Trimming removed 5 bases at V and 2 bases at J, with 9 bases between. In DNA, the CDR3 is TGTGCCAGCAGCCCGGGACACACTAATGAAAAACTGTTTTTT. Protein: CASSPGHTNEKLFF.

The V and J genes are TRBV19 and TRBJ2-7, with TRBD1 matching 8 bases. Germline values: CDR1 LNHDA, CDR2 SQIVND (reference sequence). The V and J ends lost 5 bases and 2 bases, in that order; junction bases with no gene match: 5. This CDR3 region has 14 residues. The CDR3 bases are TGTGCCAGTAGTTTCCGGGACAGGCCCTACGAGCAGTACTTC. It encodes CASSFRDRPYEQYF.

The chain carries TRBV13 and TRBJ2-3, with D maybe TRBD2 (6 bases). The CDR3 spans 15 residues. Trimming stripped 5 bases from V and 0 bases from J, with 12 bases between. The V gene's germline CDR1 is PRHDT and CDR2 FYEKMQ (reference sequence). The CDR3 sequence is CASSPGDGSTDTQYF. The CDR3 nucleotides read TGTGCCAGCAGCCCGGGGGACGGGAGCACAGATACGCAGTATTTT.

This clone has a handful of counts. The rearrangement joins TRBV5-1 to TRBJ2-3; 13 bases agree with TRBD2. CDR3 size: 17 residues. V gave up 4 bases and J gave up 5 bases; unmatched junction bases: 10. In germline, CDR1 is SGHRS, CDR2 YFSETQ. DNA for the CDR3: TGCGCCAGCAGCCCGGGACTAGCGGGGACCCTCGGAGATACGCAGTATTTT. Its protein is CASSPGLAGTLGDTQYF.

For the CDR3, the DNA is TGTGCCAGCAGCTTACGACTAACAAACACAGATACGCAGTATTTT. Encoded protein: CASSLRLTNTDTQYF. The chain is built from TRBV5-5 and TRBJ2-3; possible D gene TRBD2, 5 bases. V gave up 2 bases and J gave up 2 bases, with 12 bases separating them. Germline CDR1 is SGHKS and CDR2 is YYEKEE (reference sequence). The CDR3 spans 15 residues. The variable domain in full, completed from reference TRBV5-5 and TRBJ2-3, reads DAGVTQSPTHLIKTRGQQVTLRCSPISGHKSVSWYQQVLGQGPQFIFQYYEKEERGRGNFPDRFSARQFPNYSSELNVNALLLGDSALYLCASSLRLTNTDTQYFGPGTRLTVL.

The V call is TRBV28, the J call TRBJ1-2; D is perhaps TRBD1 (6 bases). CDR3 length: 15 amino acids. The germline V gene has CDR1 MDHEN and CDR2 SYDVKM. V lost 4 bases and J 4 bases, leaving 16 bases between the germline ends. The CDR3 coding sequence is TGTGCCAGCAGTTCCTACAGGGAAACCTTCTATGGCTACACCTTC. It encodes CASSSYRETFYGYTF.

The rearrangement links TRBV13 to TRBJ2-3, with D perhaps matching TRBD2 (7 bases). The V gene lost 5 bases and the J gene lost 4 bases, with 10 bases spanning the gap. The CDR3 is 13 residues long. The germline CDR1 and CDR2 sequences are PRHDT and FYEKMQ (reference sequence). Here the CDR3 reads CASSPGGSDTQYF. CDR3 nucleotides: TGTGCCAGCAGCCCGGGGGGCTCAGATACGCAGTATTTT.

The chain combines TRBV18 with TRBJ1-1; a weak D match, TRBD1 (5 bases). The CDR3 length is 16 residues. V was pared by 3 bases and J by 1 base, with 15 bases between. Germline CDR1 reads KGHSH; CDR2 reads LQKENI. CDR3 sequence: CASSPTSQGGNTEAFF. CDR3 bases: TGTGCCAGCTCACCGACGTCCCAGGGAGGGAACACTGAAGCTTTCTTT.

A single count supports this clone. The rearrangement links TRBV7-9 to TRBJ1-2; TRBD1 might be the D (5 bases). Germline V gene lookup returns CDR1 SEHNR and CDR2 FQNEAQ (reference sequence). The CDR3 sequence is 13 residues long. V shed 11 bases and J shed 8 bases, with 21 bases lying between them. DNA of the CDR3: TGTGCCGGAACGACCGACAGCCCGAGCGGCTACACCTTC. Protein sequence: CAGTTDSPSGYTF.

The chain's CDR3 is CASSFSDRGRSLYGYTF. CDR3 in DNA: TGTGCCAGCAGTTTCTCGGACAGGGGGCGAAGTCTCTATGGCTACACCTTC. The chain carries TRBV28 and TRBJ1-2; 11 bases are a match to TRBD1. CDR3 length: 17 residues. The V gene's germline CDR1 is MDHEN and CDR2 SYDVKM. Trimming cost V 3 bases and J 4 bases; bases outside gene matches: 10.

The chain joins TRBV27 to TRBJ2-7; D gene uncertain. CDR3 size: 13 residues. Trimming stripped 6 bases from V and 2 bases from J, with 11 bases between. The germline gives CDR1 MNHEY, CDR2 SMNVEV (reference sequence). The CDR3 here is CASRPRNTYEQYF. In nucleotides, the CDR3 is TGTGCCAGCAGACCCAGGAATACCTACGAGCAGTACTTC.

This clone was seen only a few times. The chain is built from TRBV7-2 and TRBJ1-2; D perhaps matches TRBD1 (5 bases). V was trimmed by 1 base and J by 1 base, leaving 7 bases between them. The CDR3 is 14 amino acids. CDR1 and CDR2 (germline): SGHTA, FQGNSA. The CDR3: CASSLGQGNYGYTF. CDR3 DNA: TGTGCCAGCAGCTTAGGGCAGGGTAACTATGGCTACACCTTC.

The chain employs TRBV5-1 and TRBJ1-4, with 7 bases that match TRBD1. The CDR3 runs 15 residues. CDR1 SGHRS and CDR2 YFSETQ come from the germline V gene. V gave up 3 bases and J gave up 4 bases; unmatched junction bases: 6. The CDR3 coding sequence is TGCGCCAGCAGCTCGTCGGGACAGAGTAATGAAAAACTGTTTTTT. This encodes CASSSSGQSNEKLFF.

The CDR3 loop reads CASSAQRGTGNTIYF. The CDR3 DNA reads as TGTGCCAGCAGCGCACAGCGGGGGACTGGAAACACCATATATTTT. The chain carries TRBV7-2 and TRBJ1-3; perhaps TRBD1 as D (5 bases). The CDR3 loop spans 15 amino acids. The germline V and J ends were trimmed by 5 bases and 2 bases, with 13 bases remaining between them. Germline V gene lookup returns CDR1 SGHTA and CDR2 FQGNSA.

This chain connects TRBV30 to TRBJ1-5; D is unresolved. The CDR3 totals 13 residues. Germline V gives CDR1 GTSNPN, CDR2 SVGIG (reference sequence). V was pared by 0 bases and J by 4 bases, with 7 bases between. This chain's CDR3 is CAWSVVRNQPQHF. The CDR3 bases are TGTGCCTGGAGTGTAGTCCGGAATCAGCCCCAGCATTTT.

The rearrangement uses TRBV7-3 and TRBJ1-1; D perhaps matches TRBD1 (6 bases). The V end was cut by 5 bases, the J end by 1 base, with 11 bases between. Germline CDR1 is SGHTA and CDR2 is FQGTGA. This CDR3 spans 14 amino acids. The CDR3 spells CASSPQGGNTEAFF. In DNA, the CDR3 is TGTGCCAGCAGCCCTCAAGGGGGGAACACTGAAGCTTTCTTT.

The chain couples TRBV6-5 to TRBJ2-1; 9 bases line up with TRBD1. CDR3 length equals 15 residues. V gave up 6 bases and J gave up 4 bases; unmatched junction bases: 7. Germline V lookup: CDR1 MNHEY, CDR2 SVGAGI. This CDR3 is CASRAQTGGYNEQFF. The DNA for the CDR3 is TGTGCCAGCAGGGCTCAGACAGGGGGATACAATGAGCAGTTCTTC.

J is TRBJ2-3 and V is TRBV7-2; D unresolved. Trimming cost V 5 bases and J 7 bases, with 10 bases left between them. Germline-derived CDR1 and CDR2 are SGHTA and FQGNSA. The CDR3 totals 12 residues. The DNA of the CDR3 is TGTGCCAGCAGCATAGGCCAGTATACGCAGTATTTT. Translated: CASSIGQYTQYF.

The chain is built from TRBV2 and TRBJ1-3; D not resolved. The CDR3 spans 13 residues. CDR1 and CDR2 (germline): SNHLY, FYNNEI. V lost 6 bases, J lost 2 bases, and 8 bases lay in between. The CDR3 coding sequence is TGTGCCAGCAGCGCCGAGGCTGGAAACACCATATATTTT. Encoded protein: CASSAEAGNTIYF.

V is TRBV19 and J is TRBJ2-5; the D is unclear. Germline loops: CDR1 LNHDA, CDR2 SQIVND (reference sequence). The CDR3 is made up of 15 amino acids. Trimming took 1 base from V and 8 from J, leaving 17 bases between them. The CDR3 here is CASSIGARPPGTQYF. The CDR3 nucleotides read TGTGCCAGTAGTATAGGCGCCAGGCCGCCCGGAACCCAGTACTTC.

The chain is built from TRBV28 and TRBJ2-1; D is possibly TRBD2 (6 bases). The length of the CDR3 is 13 residues. The V end was cut by 7 bases, the J end by 3 bases, with 10 bases between. Germline V gene data show CDR1 as MDHEN and CDR2 as SYDVKM. The CDR3 coding sequence is TGTGCCAGCACTGGGACTTTCTACAATGAGCAGTTCTTC. Its translation is CASTGTFYNEQFF.

The chain combines TRBV6-2 or TRBV6-3 with TRBJ2-7; TRBD2 aligns across 12 bases. CDR1 is MNHEY, CDR2 SVGEGT, per germline. Germline trimming cut 6 bases from V and 4 bases from J; bases unmatched to any gene: 7. This CDR3 has 15 residues. Here the CDR3 reads CASSPRTSGKYEQYF. The CDR3 DNA reads as TGTGCCAGCAGCCCTAGGACTAGCGGGAAATACGAGCAGTACTTC.

In this sample, this clone turned up once. The J gene is TRBJ2-3, the V gene TRBV7-2; 7 bases are a match to TRBD1. CDR3 length equals 13 residues. The V gene end was trimmed by 6 bases and the J gene end by 5 bases; junction bases not matched to a gene: 5. Germline V gives CDR1 SGHTA, CDR2 FQGNSA. The CDR3 sequence: CASSRGRVDTQYF. For the CDR3, the DNA is TGTGCCAGCAGTAGGGGGCGCGTAGATACGCAGTATTTT.

J is TRBJ2-1 and V is TRBV9; perhaps TRBD2 as D (5 bases). V was cut by 4 bases and J by 2 bases, with 25 bases left in between. CDR3 length equals 19 residues. In germline, CDR1 is SGDLS, CDR2 YYNGEE. The DNA of the CDR3 is TGTGCCAGCAGCTCCGGAAAGGTTGATCGAAGCGGTCCCTACAATGAGCAGTTCTTC. The encoded protein is CASSSGKVDRSGPYNEQFF.

This sequence joins TRBV7-9 and TRBJ1-3; no definite D call. Between the trimmed V and J ends, which lost 5 bases and 11 bases, there was a span of 10 bases. Germline CDR1 is SEHNR and CDR2 is FQNEAQ (reference sequence). The CDR3 totals 11 residues. CDR3 amino acids: CASSAGIAIYF. CDR3 in DNA: TGTGCCAGCAGCGCCGGTATCGCCATATATTTT.

The J gene is TRBJ1-5, the V gene TRBV12-3 or TRBV12-4; D is undetermined. This CDR3 is built from 12 residues. The V end lost 5 bases, the J end lost 4 bases, and 6 bases lay between the germline ends. CDR3 in amino acids: CASSPSNQPQHF. As DNA, the CDR3 is TGTGCCAGCAGTCCATCAAATCAGCCCCAGCATTTT.

This clone occurred once. The rearrangement uses TRBV27 and TRBJ2-6; TRBD1 matches 12 bases. V lost 5 bases to trimming and J lost 4 bases; unmatched junction nucleotides: 6. This CDR3 spans 17 amino acids. Germline CDR1 MNHEY, CDR2 SMNVEV (reference sequence). The CDR3 reads CASSPGQGAKGANVLTF. DNA for the CDR3: TGTGCCAGCAGTCCGGGACAGGGGGCGAAAGGGGCCAACGTCCTGACTTTC.